This is a list of T cell receptor beta chains from one sample in a study of PD-L1 blockade in urothelial cancer. Sequencing was performed with immunoSEQ multiplex PCR; in TCRdb, only in-frame clones are kept and a portion is missing. Among under 35,000 clones, 87% were seen once, and the ten largest hold under 4.5%. The sample was PBMCs, taken around atezolizumab (anti-PD-L1) treatment. These receptors all come from a man in his fifties or sixties with urothelial cancer. Both conserved end residues are part of each CDR3. The D gene is left open where the match is weak. Part of the rows lack a size; the others show once, few, many or a class for expanded clones.

V gene	clone size	J gene	D gene	CDR3 protein	CDR3 DNA
TRBV27	-	TRBJ2-3	-	CASSPPGRWLEYF	TGTGCCAGCAGTCCGCCCGGCAGGTGGTTAGAGTATTTT
TRBV11-2	-	TRBJ2-7	-	CASSVWDTGYEQYF	TGTGCCAGCAGCGTGTGGGACACCGGCTACGAGCAGTACTTC
TRBV14	-	TRBJ2-5	TRBD2	CASSPTSGRAIGETQYF	TGTGCCAGCAGCCCGACTAGCGGGAGGGCAATTGGGGAGACCCAGTACTTC
TRBV27	-	TRBJ2-2	TRBD1	CASSQTGLAGELFF	TGTGCCAGCAGTCAGACAGGGTTAGCCGGGGAGCTGTTTTTT
TRBV11-2	-	TRBJ2-3	TRBD2	CASSLTSGVSADTQYF	TGTGCCAGCAGCTTAACTAGCGGGGTTAGTGCAGATACGCAGTATTTT
TRBV19	-	TRBJ2-7	TRBD2	CASSIEGTSGRTTYEQYF	TGTGCCAGTAGTATCGAGGGGACTAGCGGGAGAACGACCTACGAGCAGTACTTC
TRBV10-3	-	TRBJ2-1	TRBD2	CAISESRSSGGNYNEQFF	TGTGCCATCAGTGAGTCGCGGAGTAGCGGGGGCAATTACAATGAGCAGTTCTTC
TRBV30	few	TRBJ2-5	TRBD1	CAWSAGQGMALATQYF	TGTGCCTGGAGTGCAGGACAGGGTATGGCGCTGGCGACCCAGTACTTC
TRBV27	-	TRBJ2-7	-	CASSSGQYYEQYF	TGTGCCAGCAGTTCCGGACAGTACTACGAGCAGTACTTC
TRBV11-2	few	TRBJ2-3	TRBD1	CASSLRQGVDTQYF	TGTGCCAGCAGCTTGCGACAGGGAGTAGATACGCAGTATTTT
TRBV6-1	-	TRBJ2-5	TRBD1	CASKRQGAEETQYF	TGTGCCAGCAAGCGACAGGGGGCTGAAGAGACCCAGTACTTC
TRBV4-1	-	TRBJ1-5	-	CASSQDPYQPQHF	TGCGCCAGCAGCCAAGACCCTTATCAGCCCCAGCATTTT
TRBV5-6	-	TRBJ1-3	-	CASSPPTGLRSSGNTIYF	TGTGCCAGCAGCCCACCAACAGGGCTCCGTTCCTCTGGAAACACCATATATTTT
TRBV28	-	TRBJ2-1	TRBD2	CASSPSGSSYNEQFF	TGTGCCAGCAGCCCCAGCGGGAGCTCCTACAATGAGCAGTTCTTC
TRBV6-1	-	TRBJ2-2	-	CASSGIQGNTGELFF	TGTGCCAGCAGTGGAATACAGGGGAACACCGGGGAGCTGTTTTTT
TRBV4-3	-	TRBJ2-7	-	CASSQDRYGAYEQYF	TGCGCCAGCAGCCAAGATCGGTACGGAGCCTACGAGCAGTACTTC
TRBV27	-	TRBJ2-7	TRBD1	CASKFTGATGRIYEQYF	TGTGCCAGCAAATTTACAGGGGCGACGGGCCGAATCTACGAGCAGTACTTC
TRBV28	-	TRBJ2-7	TRBD1	CASRAGGSYEQYF	TGTGCCAGCAGGGCAGGGGGCAGCTACGAGCAGTACTTC
TRBV6-6	-	TRBJ2-5	-	CASSRTKGETQYF	TGTGCCAGCAGCCGGACTAAAGGCGAGACCCAGTACTTC
TRBV29-1	-	TRBJ2-7	TRBD1	CSVEATGASYEQYF	TGCAGCGTTGAAGCGACAGGGGCTAGCTACGAGCAGTACTTC
TRBV10-2	-	TRBJ2-1	TRBD1	CASRLGTEAQFF	TGCGCCAGCAGACTCGGGACAGAAGCACAGTTCTTC
TRBV19	-	TRBJ1-5	-	CASSIEAGLSNQPQHF	TGTGCCAGTAGTATAGAGGCAGGGTTAAGCAATCAGCCCCAGCATTTT
TRBV18	-	TRBJ1-5	TRBD1	CASSPNAGTGNNQPQHF	TGTGCCAGCTCACCAAACGCCGGGACAGGGAACAATCAGCCCCAGCATTTT
TRBV5-6	-	TRBJ1-1	-	CASSRIRQGGDTEAFF	TGTGCCAGCAGCCGCATAAGGCAGGGAGGGGACACTGAAGCTTTCTTT
TRBV15	-	TRBJ1-5	-	CATSREDSNQPQHF	TGTGCCACCAGCAGAGAGGACTCAAATCAGCCCCAGCATTTT
TRBV7-2	-	TRBJ2-3	-	CASSREDTQYF	TGTGCCAGCAGCCGAGAAGATACGCAGTATTTT
TRBV11-2	few	TRBJ2-7	-	CASSPDTYEQYF	TGTGCCAGCAGCCCCGACACCTACGAGCAGTACTTC
TRBV7-9	-	TRBJ2-5	TRBD2	CAQRPASGRAQYGQETQYF	TGTGCTCAAAGACCGGCTAGCGGGAGGGCCCAATATGGGCAAGAGACCCAGTACTTC
TRBV27	-	TRBJ2-1	TRBD2	CASSIIRLAGTYNEQFF	TGTGCCAGCAGTATAATCCGACTAGCGGGAACCTACAATGAGCAGTTCTTC
TRBV5-4	-	TRBJ2-2	-	CASSPSAGELFF	TGTGCCAGCAGTCCAAGCGCCGGGGAGCTGTTTTTT
TRBV6-1	-	TRBJ1-6	TRBD1	CASSGSRDRGPLHF	TGTGCCAGCAGTGGAAGTCGGGACAGGGGACCCCTCCACTTT
TRBV7-9	-	TRBJ2-1	TRBD2	CASSSGLAGTYNEQFF	TGTGCCAGCAGCTCTGGACTAGCGGGGACCTACAATGAGCAGTTCTTC
TRBV5-6	-	TRBJ2-5	-	CASNLAYQETQYF	TGTGCCAGCAACCTAGCGTACCAAGAGACCCAGTACTTC
TRBV6-5	-	TRBJ2-1	TRBD1	CASRDRGPRYNEQFF	TGTGCCAGCAGGGACAGGGGGCCCCGTTACAATGAGCAGTTCTTC
TRBV6-6	-	TRBJ1-5	-	CASSYSSSFNQPQHF	TGTGCCAGCAGTTACTCCTCCTCCTTCAATCAGCCCCAGCATTTT
TRBV5-6	-	TRBJ2-6	TRBD2	CASSSYRLAAPSGANVLTF	TGTGCCAGCAGCTCCTACCGACTAGCCGCCCCCTCTGGGGCCAACGTCCTGACTTTC
TRBV27	-	TRBJ2-7	TRBD1	CASSLEYRGLGEQYF	TGTGCCAGCAGTTTAGAGTACAGGGGGTTAGGCGAGCAGTACTTC
TRBV6-5	-	TRBJ2-5	TRBD1	CASRRRTGGKETQYF	TGTGCCAGCAGAAGACGGACAGGAGGTAAAGAGACCCAGTACTTC
TRBV6-1	-	TRBJ1-1	-	CASRLVVTANTEAFF	TGTGCCAGCAGGCTAGTCGTGACGGCGAACACTGAAGCTTTCTTT
TRBV4-3	-	TRBJ2-7	-	CASSQDSAAYEQYF	TGCGCCAGCAGCCAAGATTCCGCAGCCTACGAGCAGTACTTC
TRBV5-1	-	TRBJ2-2	TRBD2	CASSPKRERHGELFF	TGCGCCAGCAGCCCGAAGCGGGAGCGTCACGGGGAGCTGTTTTTT
TRBV29-1	-	TRBJ2-4	-	CSVRQALAKNIQYF	TGCAGCGTTAGACAGGCCCTAGCCAAAAACATTCAGTACTTC
TRBV10-2	-	TRBJ2-5	-	CASGGDILETQYF	TGCGCCAGCGGGGGGGACATTCTAGAGACCCAGTACTTC
TRBV27	-	TRBJ1-3	TRBD1	CASSLRMTGGNSGNTIYF	TGTGCCAGCAGTTTAAGGATGACAGGGGGCAACTCTGGAAACACCATATATTTT
TRBV29-1	-	TRBJ2-7	TRBD2	CSVGGGDGTYEQYF	TGCAGCGTTGGGGGAGGGGACGGCACCTACGAGCAGTACTTC
TRBV18	-	TRBJ2-2	-	CASSPEGNGELFF	TGTGCCAGCTCACCAGAGGGTAACGGGGAGCTGTTTTTT
TRBV28	-	TRBJ2-7	TRBD1	CASSFTYDRVSYEQYF	TGTGCCAGCAGTTTCACCTACGACAGGGTCAGTTACGAGCAGTACTTC